This TCR beta chain originates from a study of radiation and T cells in renal cell carcinoma. Documented treatment: treatment-naive control, cytoreductive nephrectomy. Controls included a few female and 11 to 12 male donors, resected 2011 to 2014. Profiled with immunoSEQ multiplex PCR; TCRdb holds only in-frame clones, not every one. The sample contains approximately 21,000 clones, over 50% of which appear only once. Regarding the study as a whole: Irradiated tumors held more dominant CDR3 motifs than control tumors.

Of note for this clone: Its specificity is not known.

This clonotype originated in a human donor with renal cell carcinoma. The input for sequencing was tumor tissue, taken from a patient whose treatment was nephrectomy without radiotherapy.

This CDR3 reads CAISQSVIGDYEQYF. In DNA form, the CDR3 reads TGTGCCATCAGTCAAAGTGTCATTGGAGACTACGAGCAGTACTTC. The rearrangement joins TRBV10-3 to TRBJ2-7; D gene unclear. Trimming took 5 bases from V and 3 from J, leaving 17 bases between them. Germline V CDR1 and CDR2: ENHRY, SYGVKD. The length of the CDR3 is 15 residues.